This T cell receptor beta chain was documented in a study of blood T cell repertoires in COVID-19. The wider study: The United States, Italy and Spain were the sources of the acute and convalescent COVID-19 samples. T cells, B-cell-depleted T cells, or PBMCs provided the cDNA or gDNA that served as material.

V lost 2 bases and J 2 bases, leaving 19 bases between the germline ends. In germline, CDR1 is LGHNA, CDR2 YNFKEQ. The length of the CDR3 is 17 residues. Original methodology: Amplification with reference gene primers provided the estimates of nucleated cell counts. Profiled with immunoSEQ multiplex PCR; TCRdb holds only in-frame clones, not every one. That table supplies the V and J calls and clone size; D and trimming were determined from the DNA. The data hold about 250,000 clones, with 84% observed a single time. The sequence derives from a man in his fifties or sixties with acute or convalescent COVID-19. Sequencing was performed on peripheral blood. The chain employs TRBV4-2 and TRBJ2-7; possibly TRBD2 for D (6 bases). As DNA, the CDR3 is TGTGCCAGCAGCCAAACCGCCGGGACTTACTTAACCTACGAGCAGTACTTC. Its translation: CASSQTAGTYLTYEQYF.